This T cell receptor beta chain derives from a study of identifying expanded T cells in peripheral blood. Findings of the study overall: Clone count variance between approximately 2-week samples rose with total template count. Around 1.2 clones differed between technical replicates, versus around 16 and 19 over time.

Regarding this clone: Its target is not known.

TCRdb's table, derived via immunoSEQ multiplex PCR, lists solely in-frame clones and lacks some. The table has tens of thousands of clones, 85% seen once. Healthy donors had no documented immune events, such as infections, while sampled. CDR3 length: 14 residues. Germline-derived CDR1 and CDR2 are MNHEY and SVGAGI. V shed 9 bases and J shed 5 bases, with 20 bases lying between them. The chain joins TRBV6-5 to TRBJ2-7; D is possibly TRBD1 or TRBD2 (5 bases each). The sequence came from a person aged 18 to 70 in good health. The sample taken for sequencing was blood. In DNA form, the CDR3 reads TGTGCCAGGCCACGTGGGGGTGACGGTAACGAGCAGTACTTC. This codes for CARPRGGDGNEQYF.